This T cell receptor beta chain was observed in a study of cytomegalovirus exposure and HLA in healthy donors. Study-level points and caveats: The study flagged 150 to 200 TCR beta chains as cytomegalovirus-associated. TCR clusters originating in the first cohort tended to co-occur in the 110 or so validation repertoires, according to a later analysis.

This CDR3 has 15 residues. CDR1 and CDR2 (germline): MGHRA, YSYEKL. V lost 1 base to trimming and J lost 3 bases; unmatched junction nucleotides: 1. Concerning this clone itself: Its specificity is not known.

The method was immunoSEQ multiplex PCR; TCRdb's version includes in-frame clones alone and lacks a portion of them. The repertoire holds 70,000 to 80,000 clones, with around 94% as singletons. This rearrangement joins TRBV4-1 to TRBJ2-3, with 10 bases fitting TRBD1. This receptor was obtained from a woman under 30 in good health and CMV-seropositive. The sequenced sample was PBMCs. The DNA of the CDR3 is TGCGCCAGCAGCCAAGGACAGGGGGCTACAGATACGCAGTATTTT. Its protein is CASSQGQGATDTQYF.